This is a list of T cell receptor beta chains from one sample in a study of T cell changes during pregnancy in multiple sclerosis. Assay used: immunoSEQ multiplex PCR; TCRdb lists only in-frame clones, some missing. The data show 78,000 or so clones, about 91% seen once. The sample here was peripheral blood, taken before pregnancy. Receptors originate from a female donor with multiple sclerosis, enrolled in a pregnancy study. The CDR3 runs from the conserved cysteine through the conserved F or W. Fields, in order: clone size, D gene, V gene, J gene, CDR3 DNA, CDR3 protein. D genes are given only for firm matches. Clone size is given for some rows only: seen once, a few or many times, or a class if the clone is expanded.

.	TRBD1	TRBV7-6	TRBJ1-2	TGTGCCAGCAGCCCGACCGGGACAGGGAATCTCGCTAACTATGGCTACACCTTC	CASSPTGTGNLANYGYTF
.	.	TRBV6-5	TRBJ2-2	TGTGCCAGCAGTTCAACTAGAGCCGGGGAGCTGTTTTTT	CASSSTRAGELFF
.	TRBD1	TRBV7-9	TRBJ1-2	TGTGCCAGCAGCTTAGGCACACCAGGGGGCGCGGGAGGCTACACCTTC	CASSLGTPGGAGGYTF
.	TRBD1	TRBV7-6	TRBJ2-3	TGTGCCAGCAGCCTCCCATCGCTAGGGTCGACAGGGGTGACGCAGTATTTT	CASSLPSLGSTGVTQYF
.	.	TRBV5-1	TRBJ2-4	TGCGCCAGCAGCGAACAGGGAAACATTCAGTACTTC	CASSEQGNIQYF
.	.	TRBV28	TRBJ1-3	TGTGCCAGCAGTTTATATTTGGCCGTTTCTGGAAACACCATATATTTT	CASSLYLAVSGNTIYF
.	TRBD1	TRBV4-2	TRBJ1-2	TGTGCCAGCAGCCAAGATAAGGGACAGGGTAGGGGCTACACCTTC	CASSQDKGQGRGYTF
.	TRBD1	TRBV5-1	TRBJ1-1	TGCGCCAGCAGCTCTTTGGCAGGGGGTATGGACACTGAAGCTTTCTTT	CASSSLAGGMDTEAFF
once	.	TRBV7-2	TRBJ1-3	TGTGCCAGCAGCTTAGGGGGGGGGACTGGAAACACCATATATTTT	CASSLGGGTGNTIYF
.	TRBD2	TRBV4-2	TRBJ2-1	TGTGCCAGCAGCGAGCGAAAGAGCGGGGGCCTATACAATGAGCAGTTCTTC	CASSERKSGGLYNEQFF
.	TRBD1	TRBV5-1	TRBJ2-7	TGCGCCAGCAGCTTCAACAGGGGTTACGAGCAGTACTTC	CASSFNRGYEQYF
.	TRBD2	TRBV15	TRBJ2-5	TGTGCCACCAGCAGAGTGGGGGGGACTAAGATCCAAGAGACCCAGTACTTC	CATSRVGGTKIQETQYF
few	.	TRBV9	TRBJ1-1	TGTGCCAGCAGCGTAGAGATGTGGGCAGGGAAGAGAGGAACTGAAGCTTTCTTT	CASSVEMWAGKRGTEAFF
.	TRBD2	TRBV5-8	TRBJ2-1	TGTGCCAGCAGCTCCGGGACTAGCGGGAGAATCCCCTACAATGAGCAGTTCTTC	CASSSGTSGRIPYNEQFF
.	.	TRBV19	TRBJ2-7	TGTGCCAGTAGTATCGGGACACGGAGAGACGAGCAGTACTTC	CASSIGTRRDEQYF
.	TRBD1	TRBV5-8	TRBJ2-1	TGTGCCAGCAGCTTGCCCCCCGGACAGGGTACATCCAATGAGCAGTTCTTC	CASSLPPGQGTSNEQFF
.	TRBD2	TRBV7-2	TRBJ2-1	TGTGCCAGCGAAACGTACCGACTAGCGTACAATGAGCAGTTCTTC	CASETYRLAYNEQFF
few	TRBD2	TRBV5-4	TRBJ2-5	TGTGCCAGCAGCTTGGAGGCGGGAGGCCAAGAGACCCAGTACTTC	CASSLEAGGQETQYF
.	.	TRBV6-7	TRBJ2-7	TGTGCCAGCAGGCGCCCGGGATCGGGCTTTTACGAGCAGTACTTC	CASRRPGSGFYEQYF
.	TRBD1	TRBV6-6	TRBJ1-1	TGTGCCAGCAGTTCCGGGACAGCGAACACTGAAGCTTTCTTT	CASSSGTANTEAFF